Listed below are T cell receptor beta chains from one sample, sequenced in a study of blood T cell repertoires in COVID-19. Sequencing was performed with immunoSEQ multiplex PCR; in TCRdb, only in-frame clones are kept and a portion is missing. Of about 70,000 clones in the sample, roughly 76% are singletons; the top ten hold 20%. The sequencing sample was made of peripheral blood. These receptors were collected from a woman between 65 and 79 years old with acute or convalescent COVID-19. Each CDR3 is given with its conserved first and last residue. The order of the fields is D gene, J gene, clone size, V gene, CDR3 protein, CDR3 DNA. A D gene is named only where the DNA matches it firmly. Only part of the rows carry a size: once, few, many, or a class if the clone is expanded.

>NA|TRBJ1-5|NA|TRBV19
CASSIPAVGGGFGNQPQHF
TGTGCCAGTAGTATACCTGCCGTTGGGGGGGGGTTTGGCAATCAGCCCCAGCATTTT
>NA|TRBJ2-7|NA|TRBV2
CASRQTYEQYF
TGTGCCAGCAGACAGACCTACGAGCAGTACTTC
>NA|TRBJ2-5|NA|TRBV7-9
CASSVPGQETQYF
TGTGCCAGCAGCGTACCGGGACAAGAGACCCAGTACTTC
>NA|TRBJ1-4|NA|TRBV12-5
CASGSTGSSTEKLFF
TGTGCTAGTGGTTCCACAGGGTCCAGTACTGAAAAACTGTTTTTT
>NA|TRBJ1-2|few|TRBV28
CASSTLGGAKYGYTF
TGTGCCAGCAGCACCCTGGGTGGGGCAAAGTATGGCTACACCTTC
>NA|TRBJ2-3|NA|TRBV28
CASSTPSSATQYF
TGTGCCAGCAGTACACCCTCTAGCGCTACGCAGTATTTT
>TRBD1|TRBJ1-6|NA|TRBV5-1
CASSSRQGHSPLHF
TGCGCCAGCAGCTCCCGACAGGGTCACTCACCCCTCCACTTT
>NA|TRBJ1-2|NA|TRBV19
CASSIAGGYYGYTF
TGTGCCAGTAGTATAGCCGGCGGCTACTATGGCTACACCTTC
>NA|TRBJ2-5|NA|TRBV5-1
CASSREGYQETQYF
TGCGCCAGCAGTCGCGAGGGATACCAAGAGACCCAGTACTTC
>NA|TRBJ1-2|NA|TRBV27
CASSSAGAGYGYTF
TGTGCCAGCAGTTCGGCGGGCGCCGGCTATGGCTACACCTTC
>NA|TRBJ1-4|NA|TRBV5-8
CASSLPTGIGEKLFF
TGTGCCAGCAGCTTACCTACAGGGATCGGTGAAAAACTGTTTTTT
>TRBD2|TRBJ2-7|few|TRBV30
CAWGGGLAGDEQYF
TGTGCCTGGGGAGGGGGACTAGCGGGAGATGAGCAGTACTTC
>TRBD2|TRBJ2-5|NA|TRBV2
CASSDTRLAGETQYF
TGTGCCAGCAGTGACACCCGACTAGCGGGAGAGACCCAGTACTTC
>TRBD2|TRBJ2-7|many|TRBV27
CASSPGLGYEQYF
TGTGCCAGCAGTCCCGGACTAGGATACGAGCAGTACTTC
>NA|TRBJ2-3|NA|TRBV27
CASRSYTSTDTQYF
TGTGCCAGCAGATCTTATACTAGCACAGATACGCAGTATTTT
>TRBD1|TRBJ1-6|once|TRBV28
CASRVTGAAPLHF
TGTGCCAGCAGGGTGACAGGGGCGGCACCCCTCCACTTT
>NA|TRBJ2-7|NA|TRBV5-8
CASSRLVGEQYF
TGTGCCAGCTCCAGACTAGTCGGTGAGCAGTACTTC
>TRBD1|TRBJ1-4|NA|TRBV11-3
CASSPGGVNEKLFF
TGTGCCAGCAGCCCAGGGGGAGTTAATGAAAAACTGTTTTTT